This TCR beta chain was identified in a study of shared clonotypes between healthy human individuals. Study-wide context: Contributing individuals were a couple of females and three males aged 18 to 49.

The study, taken as a whole, reports: The study drew on few donors, limiting represented genetic and exposure-history diversity.

The V gene's germline CDR1 is MNHNS and CDR2 SASEGT. The CDR3 runs 10 residues. V lost 6 bases, J lost 12 bases, and 9 bases lay in between. Each cell subset's genomic DNA was divided evenly among several immunoSEQ plates. Profiled with immunoSEQ multiplex PCR; TCRdb holds only in-frame clones, not every one. The repertoire includes some 1.5 million clones, 95% to 99% of them detected once, and 0.45% sits in the top ten. This clone was found once. The antigen remains unidentified. Healthy HIV-negative adults with no recent acute infections or vaccinations were recruited as donors. This receptor was identified in a man aged 30 to 39 in good health. Input material: naive CD4+ T cells sorted from blood. Subset specified: CD45RA+ positively selected. The V and J genes are TRBV6-1 and TRBJ2-1; D gene ambiguous. The CDR3 spells CASRLGRQFF. For the CDR3, the DNA is TGTGCCAGCAGGCTTGGTCGGCAGTTCTTC.